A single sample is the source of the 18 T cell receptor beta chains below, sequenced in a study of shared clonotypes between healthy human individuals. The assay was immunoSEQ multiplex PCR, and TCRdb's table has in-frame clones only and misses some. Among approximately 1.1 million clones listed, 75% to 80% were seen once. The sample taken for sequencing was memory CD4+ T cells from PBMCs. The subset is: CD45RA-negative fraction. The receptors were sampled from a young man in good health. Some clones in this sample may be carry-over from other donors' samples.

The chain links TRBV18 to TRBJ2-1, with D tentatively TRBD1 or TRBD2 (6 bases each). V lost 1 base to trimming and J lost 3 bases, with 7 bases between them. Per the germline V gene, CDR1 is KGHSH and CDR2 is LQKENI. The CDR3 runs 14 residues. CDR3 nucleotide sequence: TGTGCCAGCTCACCACAGGGGGGCTACAATGAGCAGTTCTTC. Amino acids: CASSPQGGYNEQFF.

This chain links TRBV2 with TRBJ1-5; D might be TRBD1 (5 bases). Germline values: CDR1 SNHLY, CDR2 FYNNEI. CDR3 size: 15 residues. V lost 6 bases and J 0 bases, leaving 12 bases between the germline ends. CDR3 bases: TGTGCCAGCAGACCCAGGGACCATAGCAATCAGCCCCAGCATTTT. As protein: CASRPRDHSNQPQHF.

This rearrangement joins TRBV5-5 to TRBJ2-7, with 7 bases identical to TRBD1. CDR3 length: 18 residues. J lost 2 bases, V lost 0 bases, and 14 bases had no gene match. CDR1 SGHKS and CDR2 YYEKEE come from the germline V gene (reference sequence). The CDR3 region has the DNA TGTGCCAGCAGCTTGGATGACAGGGTTGGGAACCTACCCTACGAGCAGTACTTC. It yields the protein CASSLDDRVGNLPYEQYF.

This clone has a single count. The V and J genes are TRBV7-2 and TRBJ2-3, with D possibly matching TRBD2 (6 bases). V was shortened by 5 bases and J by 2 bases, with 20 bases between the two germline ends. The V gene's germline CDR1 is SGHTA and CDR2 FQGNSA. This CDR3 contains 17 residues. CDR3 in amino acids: CASSPDQPGLITDTQYF. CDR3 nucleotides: TGTGCCAGCAGCCCCGACCAGCCGGGACTCATCACAGATACGCAGTATTTT.

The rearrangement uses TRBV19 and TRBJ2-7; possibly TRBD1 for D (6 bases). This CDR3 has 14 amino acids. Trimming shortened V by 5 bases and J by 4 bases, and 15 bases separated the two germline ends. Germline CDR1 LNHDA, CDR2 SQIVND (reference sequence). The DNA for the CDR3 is TGTGCCAGTAGTCGCACAGGGCCTCGGTACGAGCAGTACTTC. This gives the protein CASSRTGPRYEQYF.

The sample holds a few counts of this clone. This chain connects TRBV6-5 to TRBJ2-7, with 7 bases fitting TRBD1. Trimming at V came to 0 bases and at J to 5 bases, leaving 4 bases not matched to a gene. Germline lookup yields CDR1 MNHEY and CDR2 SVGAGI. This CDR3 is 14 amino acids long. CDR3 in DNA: TGTGCCAGCAGTTACTCGACACAGGGGAACGAGCAGTACTTC. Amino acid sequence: CASSYSTQGNEQYF.

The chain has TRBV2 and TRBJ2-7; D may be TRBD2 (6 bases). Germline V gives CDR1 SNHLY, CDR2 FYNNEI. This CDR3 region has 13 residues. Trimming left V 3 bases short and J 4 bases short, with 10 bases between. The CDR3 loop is CASSDWGRYEQYF. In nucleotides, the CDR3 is TGTGCCAGCAGTGACTGGGGGAGGTACGAGCAGTACTTC. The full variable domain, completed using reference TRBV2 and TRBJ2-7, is EPEVTQTPSHQVTQMGQEVILRCVPISNHLYFYWYRQILGQKVEFLVSFYNNEISEKSEIFDDQFSVERPDGSNFTLKIRSTKLEDSAMYFCASSDWGRYEQYFGPGTRLTVT.

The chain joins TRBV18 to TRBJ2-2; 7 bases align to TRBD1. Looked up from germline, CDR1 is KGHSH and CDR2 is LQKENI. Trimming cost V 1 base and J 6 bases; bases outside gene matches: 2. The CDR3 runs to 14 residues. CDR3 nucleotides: TGTGCCAGCTCACCACAGGGGGCCGCCGGGGAGCTGTTTTTT. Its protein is CASSPQGAAGELFF. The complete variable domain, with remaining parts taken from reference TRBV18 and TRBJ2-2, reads NAGVMQNPRHLVRRRGQEARLRCSPMKGHSHVYWYRQLPEEGLKFMVYLQKENIIDESGMPKERFSAEFPKEGPSILRIQQVVRGDSAAYFCASSPQGAAGELFFGEGSRLTVL.

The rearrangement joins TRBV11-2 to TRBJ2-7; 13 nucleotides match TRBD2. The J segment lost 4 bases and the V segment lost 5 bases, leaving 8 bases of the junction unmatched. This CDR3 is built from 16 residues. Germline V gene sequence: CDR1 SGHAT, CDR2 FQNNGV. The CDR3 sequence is CASSPGTSGTFYEQYF. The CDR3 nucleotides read TGTGCCAGCAGCCCTGGGACTAGCGGGACTTTTTACGAGCAGTACTTC.

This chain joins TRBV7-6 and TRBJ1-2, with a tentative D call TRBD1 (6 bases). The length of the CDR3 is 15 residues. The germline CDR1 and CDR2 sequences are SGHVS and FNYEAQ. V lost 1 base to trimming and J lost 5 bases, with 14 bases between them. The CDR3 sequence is CASSLGGGREYGYTF. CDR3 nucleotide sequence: TGTGCCAGCAGCTTAGGGGGGGGCAGGGAGTATGGCTACACCTTC.

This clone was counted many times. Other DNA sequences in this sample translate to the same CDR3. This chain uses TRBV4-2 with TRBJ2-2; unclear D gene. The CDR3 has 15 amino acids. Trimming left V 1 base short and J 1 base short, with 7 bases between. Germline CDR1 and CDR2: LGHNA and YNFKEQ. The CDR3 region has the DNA TGTGCCAGCAGCCAAGGTAGAAAGAACACCGGGGAGCTGTTTTTT. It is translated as CASSQGRKNTGELFF.

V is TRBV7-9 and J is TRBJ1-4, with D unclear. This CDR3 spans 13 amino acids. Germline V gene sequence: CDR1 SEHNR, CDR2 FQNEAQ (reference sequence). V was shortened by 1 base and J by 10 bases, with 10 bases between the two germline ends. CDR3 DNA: TGTGCCAGCAGCTTAGAGTGGGATGCAAAACTGTTTTTT. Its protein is CASSLEWDAKLFF.

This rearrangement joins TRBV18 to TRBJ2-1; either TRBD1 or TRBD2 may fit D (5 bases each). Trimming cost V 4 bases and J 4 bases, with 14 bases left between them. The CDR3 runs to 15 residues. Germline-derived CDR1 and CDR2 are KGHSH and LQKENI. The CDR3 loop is CASSLDGAQYNEQFF. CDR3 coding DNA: TGTGCCAGCTCACTCGACGGGGCCCAGTACAATGAGCAGTTCTTC. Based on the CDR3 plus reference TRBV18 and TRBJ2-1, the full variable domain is NAGVMQNPRHLVRRRGQEARLRCSPMKGHSHVYWYRQLPEEGLKFMVYLQKENIIDESGMPKERFSAEFPKEGPSILRIQQVVRGDSAAYFCASSLDGAQYNEQFFGPGTRLTVL.

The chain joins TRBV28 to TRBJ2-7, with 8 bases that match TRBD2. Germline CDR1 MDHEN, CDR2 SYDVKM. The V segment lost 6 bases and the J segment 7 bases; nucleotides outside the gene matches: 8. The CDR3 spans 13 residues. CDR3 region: CASSTSGLGEQYF. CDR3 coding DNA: TGTGCCAGCAGCACTAGCGGTTTAGGAGAGCAGTACTTC.

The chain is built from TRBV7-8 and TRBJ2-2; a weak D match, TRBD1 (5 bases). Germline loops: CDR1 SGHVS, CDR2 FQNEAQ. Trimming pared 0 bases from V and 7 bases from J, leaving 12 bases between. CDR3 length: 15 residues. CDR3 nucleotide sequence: TGTGCCAGCAGCTTAGCGGGTCAGGGTGGCGGGGAGCTGTTTTTT. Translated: CASSLAGQGGGELFF.

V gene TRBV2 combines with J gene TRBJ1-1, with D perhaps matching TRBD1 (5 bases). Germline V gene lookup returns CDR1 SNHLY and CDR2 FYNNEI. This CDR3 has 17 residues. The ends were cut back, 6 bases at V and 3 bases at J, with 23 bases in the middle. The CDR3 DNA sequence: TGTGCCAGCAGCGTAGCCCTTACAGGTATCGTCGACACTGAAGCTTTCTTT. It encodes CASSVALTGIVDTEAFF.

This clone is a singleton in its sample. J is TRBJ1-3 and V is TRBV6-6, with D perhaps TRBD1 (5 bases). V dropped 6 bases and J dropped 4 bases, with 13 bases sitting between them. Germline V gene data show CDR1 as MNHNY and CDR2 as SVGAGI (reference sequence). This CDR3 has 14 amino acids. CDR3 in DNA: TGTGCCAGCAGCCAGAGGGGTAGCGGAAACACCATATATTTT. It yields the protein CASSQRGSGNTIYF.

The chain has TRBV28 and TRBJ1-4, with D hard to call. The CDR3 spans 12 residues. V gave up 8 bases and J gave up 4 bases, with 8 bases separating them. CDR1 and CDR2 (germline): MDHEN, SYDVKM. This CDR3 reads CASHQVNEKLFF. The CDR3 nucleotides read TGTGCCAGCCACCAGGTTAATGAAAAACTGTTTTTT.